These T cell receptor beta chains were read from a single sample in a study of blood T cells in healthy people across ages. TCRdb analysed the 5' RACE reads with MiXCR anew, one entry per CDR3 protein. Among 1.5 million to 2 million distinct CDR3 sequences, 25% to 30% were seen once, and the ten largest hold about 7.7%. Sequences were obtained from blood. The receptors stem from a woman aged 30 to 39 in good health. Both conserved end residues are part of each CDR3. The D gene is left open where the match is weak. Not every row has a clone size; where given, it reads once, few, many or a size class.

TRBV11-2	TRBJ2-2	TRBD1	NA	CASSLGQTGELFF	TGTGCCAGCAGCTTGGGACAGACCGGGGAGCTGTTTTTT
TRBV29-1	TRBJ2-7	NA	NA	CSARRAGNEQYF	TGCAGCGCTCGGAGGGCCGGAAACGAGCAGTACTTC
TRBV2	TRBJ2-7	NA	few	CASGGYRDEQYF	TGTGCCAGCGGCGGGTACAGGGACGAGCAGTACTTC
TRBV7-6	TRBJ2-5	TRBD1	NA	CANSFLTGDSYNEQYF	TGTGCCAACAGCTTTTTAACAGGGGATTCCTACAATGAACAGTACTTC
TRBV7-2	TRBJ1-2	TRBD1	NA	CASSPGDREFIGYTF	TGTGCCAGCAGCCCCGGGGACAGGGAGTTCATAGGCTACACCTTC
TRBV29-1	TRBJ1-2	TRBD1	NA	CSVEGQGAFGYTF	TGCAGCGTTGAAGGACAGGGGGCCTTTGGCTACACCTTC
TRBV15	TRBJ1-1	NA	few	CATSRDRGMGTEAFF	TGTGCCACCAGCAGAGACAGGGGAATGGGGACTGAAGCTTTCTTT
TRBV7-9	TRBJ2-6	NA	NA	CASSLVGTTLGSEANVLTF	TGTGCCAGCAGCTTAGTGGGGACCACCCTTGGGTCTGAGGCCAACGTCCTGACTTTC
TRBV6-1	TRBJ1-2	TRBD1	many	CASSETGGMGYTF	TGTGCCAGCAGCGAGACAGGGGGCATGGGCTACACCTTC
TRBV5-1	TRBJ2-6	TRBD1	NA	CASSGGQGAPLGDSGANVLTF	TGCGCCAGCAGCGGGGGACAGGGGGCGCCTCTGGGAGACTCTGGGGCCAACGTCCTGACTTTC
TRBV5-1	TRBJ1-4	NA	NA	CASSPGGINEKLFF	TGCGCCAGCAGCCCTGGGGGCATTAATGAAAAACTGTTTTTT
TRBV21-1	TRBJ2-7	NA	NA	CASSTEEGGYEQYF	TGTGCCAGCAGCACAGAGGAAGGAGGTTACGAGCAGTACTTC
TRBV11-2	TRBJ2-5	TRBD1	few	CASSLGRQGNQETQYF	TGTGCCAGCAGCTTAGGACGACAGGGAAATCAAGAGACCCAGTACTTC
TRBV29-1	TRBJ1-5	TRBD1	few	CSVTGGSNQPQHF	TGCAGCGTCACAGGGGGAAGCAATCAGCCCCAGCATTTT
TRBV10-1	TRBJ2-5	TRBD2	NA	CASSGAGTSGSVGETQYF	TGCGCCAGCAGTGGGGCCGGGACTAGCGGGAGCGTAGGGGAGACCCAGTACTTC
TRBV3-1	TRBJ2-1	TRBD2	NA	CASNQQAGMNEQFF	TGTGCCAGCAACCAACAAGCGGGGATGAATGAGCAGTTCTTC
TRBV13	TRBJ1-4	NA	NA	CASSRPRMSGKLFF	TGTGCCAGCAGCCGGCCGCGAATGAGTGGAAAACTGTTTTTT
TRBV20-1	TRBJ2-7	NA	many	CSGLSGAFYEQYF	TGCAGTGGCCTTAGCGGAGCCTTCTACGAGCAGTACTTC
TRBV5-1	TRBJ2-3	NA	few	CASSFSEGMNTQYF	TGCGCCAGCAGCTTCTCTGAGGGGATGAATACGCAGTATTTT
TRBV28	TRBJ2-3	TRBD1	few	CASSPRGYGADTQYF	TGTGCCAGCAGCCCCAGGGGGTACGGCGCAGATACGCAGTATTTT
TRBV7-2	TRBJ1-1	NA	NA	CASSRRPRGLGEAFF	TGTGCCAGCAGCCGACGGCCAAGGGGGTTAGGCGAAGCTTTCTTT
TRBV6-2/TRBV6-3	TRBJ2-7	NA	NA	CASSYPDATGSYEQYF	TGTGCCAGCAGTTACCCCGACGCGACAGGCTCCTACGAGCAGTACTTC
TRBV6-1	TRBJ1-2	NA	NA	CASSAPGGVGLNYGYTF	TGTGCCAGCAGTGCCCCGGGAGGGGTCGGATTGAACTATGGCTACACCTTC
TRBV7-9	TRBJ2-3	TRBD2	NA	CASSFYGFPTSQADTQYF	TGTGCCAGCAGCTTTTACGGATTCCCGACTAGCCAGGCAGATACGCAGTATTTT
TRBV5-1	TRBJ2-7	TRBD1	NA	CASSKGQGVYEQYF	TGCGCCAGCAGCAAAGGACAGGGGGTCTACGAGCAGTACTTC
TRBV2	TRBJ1-1	NA	NA	CASKVRGANTEAFF	TGTGCCAGCAAGGTCCGGGGGGCCAACACTGAAGCTTTCTTT
TRBV11-2	TRBJ2-3	TRBD1	few	CASSSPRTGSTDTQYF	TGTGCCAGCAGCTCGCCGAGGACAGGTAGCACAGATACGCAGTATTTT
TRBV9	TRBJ2-1	NA	NA	CASSGINDNGQFF	TGTGCCAGCAGCGGAATCAATGACAATGGGCAGTTCTTC
TRBV3-1	TRBJ1-2	TRBD1	NA	CASSQLGTGVHRGYTF	TGTGCCAGCAGCCAACTTGGGACAGGTGTCCATCGCGGCTACACCTTC
TRBV6-5	TRBJ2-1	NA	NA	CASSYLFSYNEQFF	TGTGCCAGCAGTTACCTGTTTTCCTACAATGAGCAGTTCTTC
TRBV29-1	TRBJ2-4	TRBD2	many	CSVEAGGRAKNIQYF	TGCAGCGTTGAAGCGGGCGGGAGGGCCAAAAACATTCAGTACTTC
TRBV6-1	TRBJ2-7	TRBD2	many	CASNWTSGRYEQYF	TGTGCCTCCAACTGGACTAGCGGGAGGTACGAGCAGTACTTC
TRBV15	TRBJ2-4	NA	NA	CATSRETGAYAENIQYF	TGTGCCACCAGCAGAGAGACCGGGGCCTACGCTGAAAACATTCAGTACTTC
TRBV20-1	TRBJ2-7	TRBD1	NA	CSARSRGTGVFEQYF	TGCAGTGCTAGATCCCGGGGGACAGGGGTCTTCGAGCAGTACTTC
TRBV6-5	TRBJ1-2	TRBD1	NA	CASHPLRDRVFYGYTF	TGTGCCAGCCACCCACTCCGGGACAGGGTCTTTTATGGCTACACCTTC
TRBV6-2/TRBV6-3	TRBJ2-5	TRBD2	NA	CASSLTSGRAGYQETQYF	TGTGCCAGCAGTTTGACTAGCGGGAGGGCCGGGTACCAAGAGACCCAGTACTTC
TRBV7-9	TRBJ2-3	TRBD2	many	CASSLGAGDTDTQYF	TGTGCCAGCAGCTTAGGAGCGGGGGACACAGATACGCAGTATTTT
TRBV6-6	TRBJ1-1	TRBD1	NA	CASSPLNTGGTEAFF	TGTGCCAGCAGTCCCCTTAATACAGGGGGCACTGAAGCTTTCTTT
TRBV10-2	TRBJ2-7	TRBD1	few	CASSEVGTGGYEQYF	TGCGCCAGCAGTGAGGTCGGGACAGGGGGCTACGAGCAGTACTTC
TRBV6-5	TRBJ2-3	NA	NA	CASSYSGRATPTTDTQYF	TGTGCCAGCAGTTACTCGGGTAGGGCGACCCCAACTACAGATACGCAGTATTTT
TRBV4-3	TRBJ2-7	NA	NA	CASSQEVGTSGVWVYEQYF	TGCGCCAGCAGCCAAGAAGTGGGCACCTCGGGGGTTTGGGTTTACGAGCAGTACTTC
TRBV5-1	TRBJ2-5	TRBD1	few	CASSPRQGMETQYF	TGCGCCAGCAGCCCTCGACAGGGGATGGAGACCCAGTACTTC
TRBV27	TRBJ1-1	NA	NA	CASHPRTAKSRSRDTEAFF	TGTGCCAGCCACCCTCGGACGGCGAAGAGTCGCTCTAGGGACACTGAAGCTTTCTTT
TRBV3-1	TRBJ2-3	TRBD2	NA	CASSQARLAGVGDTQYF	TGTGCCAGCAGCCAAGCAAGACTAGCGGGGGTAGGAGATACGCAGTATTTT
TRBV6-5	TRBJ2-7	NA	few	CASRGGDTAYEQYF	TGTGCCAGCAGGGGCGGGGACACTGCCTACGAGCAGTACTTC
TRBV29-1	TRBJ2-1	TRBD2	many	CSLTLLAGLNEQFF	TGCAGCTTGACCCTCCTAGCGGGGTTAAATGAGCAGTTCTTC
TRBV24-1	TRBJ2-3	NA	few	CATSDFRDSTDTQYF	TGTGCCACCAGTGATTTTCGGGACAGCACAGATACGCAGTATTTT
TRBV15	TRBJ1-5	NA	few	CATSRDKGSSAVGAQHF	TGTGCCACCAGCAGAGATAAGGGCAGCAGCGCGGTTGGAGCCCAGCATTTT
TRBV29-1	TRBJ1-2	TRBD1	few	CSVQGGYGYTF	TGCAGCGTGCAGGGGGGCTATGGCTACACCTTC
TRBV5-1	TRBJ1-6	NA	NA	CASSGTGTNSPLHF	TGCGCCAGCAGTGGCACAGGGACGAATTCACCCCTCCACTTT
TRBV11-3	TRBJ1-1	NA	NA	CASSPFGGTEAFF	TGTGCCAGCAGCCCGTTCGGGGGCACTGAAGCTTTCTTT
TRBV9	TRBJ2-5	NA	few	CASSVVSTVGETQYF	TGTGCCAGCAGCGTAGTAAGTACAGTAGGAGAGACCCAGTACTTC
TRBV9	TRBJ2-1	TRBD2	NA	CASSVGLAGAPYNEQFF	TGTGCCAGCAGCGTAGGACTAGCGGGGGCTCCCTACAATGAGCAGTTCTTC
TRBV18	TRBJ2-1	NA	many	CASSPSVNNEQFF	TGTGCCAGCAGTCCTTCAGTTAACAATGAGCAGTTCTTC
TRBV18	TRBJ2-3	NA	NA	CAARAEGADTQYF	TGTGCCGCACGGGCCGAAGGGGCTGATACGCAGTATTTT
TRBV3-1	TRBJ1-1	NA	few	CASSQDNKRGPEAFF	TGTGCCAGCAGCCAAGATAATAAACGAGGCCCTGAAGCTTTCTTT
TRBV24-1	TRBJ1-2	TRBD1	few	CATSDPTGVGGYTF	TGTGCCACCAGTGACCCGACAGGGGTTGGCGGCTACACCTTC